This T cell receptor beta chain came from a study of T cells in localized non-small cell lung cancer (dated by TCRdb to 2020 to 2022). Background for the entire study: The study analyzed T cell repertoires of under 250 early-stage NSCLC patients, comparing tumors and uninvolved tumor-adjacent lungs. Of the NSCLC patients, 129 were male and around 99 were female, and the mean age was approximately 66 years. The cohort consisted of under 300 treatment-naive NSCLC patients whose localized lung tumors had been resected.

Overall study outcomes, separate from this receptor: Uninvolved tumor-adjacent lung showed the highest T cell clonality, higher than tumor, which suggests more focused antigenic responses in the adjacent lung. Of the top 100 tumor clones, a median of approximately 60 were detected in paired uninvolved adjacent lung; about 28 were also among that lung's top 100. Higher blood T cell density associated with longer overall survival, while higher adjacent-lung clonality associated with shorter survival. Because multi-region tumor sequencing was not performed, intratumor heterogeneity could not be ruled out. Because the study design was exploratory, TCR variables were selected using unadjusted p-values without false-discovery rate correction.

Uninvolved adjacent lung was sampled at least 2 cm away from the tumor margin, and two independent pathologists confirmed that the tissue had no atypia. At diagnosis, tumor, uninvolved tumor-adjacent lung and peripheral blood were collected and then preserved as a mix of FFPE and fresh-frozen material. The immunoSEQ Assay was used to sequence TCR beta CDR3 regions from DNA. The paper's data handling went like this. T cell density was computed as TCR beta template counts normalized to usable DNA estimated by amplifying housekeeping genes. Using the preseqR package, richness was estimated by extrapolating to 120,000 templates for tissue samples and 400,000 templates for PBMC samples. Clonality was defined by subtracting Pielou's evenness from one. Tissue-enriched TCRs were identified by differential abundance testing using productive amino-acid clonotypes, minimum total count 5 and alpha 0.1. The Jaccard Index and the Morisita Overlap Index were used to measure how much the repertoires overlapped between compartments. TCR beta CDR3s were clustered by GLIPH together with public tetramer-defined viral CDR3s, and at least three viral sequences plus V-gene enrichment were required for viral motifs. Drawn from immuneACCESS, this table holds only the in-frame rearrangements with V and J called that TCRdb kept. Clones are partly lost; checked studies trace under half to an unresolved V gene and leave the rest unexplained. V and J calls and clone size are copied from that table; D and trimming were computed from the DNA. The sample table shows roughly 940 clones, and roughly 19% are seen once. About 20% of the sample is in the top ten clones.

Trimming removed 3 bases from V and 5 bases from J; the gene matches leave 12 bases unexplained. From the cysteine up to the phenylalanine, the CDR3 has a length of 16 residues. Only the CDR3 part of the read is kept: 48 bases, read in frame from the first base. The CDR1 and CDR2 encoded by the germline V gene are SGHNT and YENEEA. This clone appeared a few times. What antigen it recognizes has not been identified. The input lacks base qualities; no much larger clone sits a single base away. Here the chain combines TRBV11-3 and TRBJ2-7; TRBD1 agrees with 8 junctional bases. The clonotype comes from a male donor older than 55 with stage III lung adenocarcinoma. Here the sequenced sample was normal lung tissue next to the tumor, taken before any cancer treatment. The CDR3 here reads CASSFLGQAAYHEQYF. In nucleotide form, the sequence is TGTGCCAGCAGCTTCCTGGGACAGGCGGCATACCACGAGCAGTACTTC. When the CDR3 is completed using the reference TRBV11-3 and TRBJ2-7 genes on either side, the full variable domain is EAGVVQSPRYKIIEKKQPVAFWCNPISGHNTLYWYLQNLGQGPELLIRYENEEAVDDSQLPKDRFSAERLKGVDSTLKIQPAELGDSAVYLCASSFLGQAAYHEQYFGPGTRLTVT.